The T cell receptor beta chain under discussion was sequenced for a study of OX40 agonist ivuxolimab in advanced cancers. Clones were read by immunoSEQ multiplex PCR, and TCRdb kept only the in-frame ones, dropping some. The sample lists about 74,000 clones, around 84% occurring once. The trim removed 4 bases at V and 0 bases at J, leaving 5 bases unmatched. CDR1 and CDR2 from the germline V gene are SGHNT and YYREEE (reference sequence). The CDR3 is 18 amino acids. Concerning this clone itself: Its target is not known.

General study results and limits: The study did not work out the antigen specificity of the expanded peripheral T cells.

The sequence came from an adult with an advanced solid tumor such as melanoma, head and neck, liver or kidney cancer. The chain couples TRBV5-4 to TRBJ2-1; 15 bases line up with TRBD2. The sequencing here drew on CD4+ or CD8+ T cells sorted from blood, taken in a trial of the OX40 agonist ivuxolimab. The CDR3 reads CASSRTSGGAGSYNEQFF. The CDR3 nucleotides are TGTGCCAGCAGCCGGACTAGCGGGGGGGCCGGCTCCTACAATGAGCAGTTCTTC.